The 29 T cell receptor beta chains below were found in one sample sequenced in a study of T cell repertoires in cytomegalovirus infection (dated by TCRdb to about 2019). Sequencing relied on an Illumina HiSeq 1500. The public reads were run again by TCRdb, first through fastp at Q25 and then through MiXCR, and only productive beta chains were kept. Every CDR3 protein is listed once, alongside the most common genes and DNA of its rows. The sample records 450,000 to 600,000 distinct CDR3 sequences, over 9% of which are singletons. Roughly a tenth of the sample comes from the top ten. Sequenced: PBMCs. Receptors originate from a human donor in good health (CMV status not recorded). Some clones in this sample may be carry-over from other donors' samples.

In its sample, this clonotype was seen many times. The J gene is TRBJ1-2, the V gene TRBV7-9; the D gene is possibly TRBD1 (6 bases). This CDR3 has 14 residues. Germline-derived CDR1 and CDR2 are SEHNR and FQNEAQ (reference sequence). V lost 5 bases, J lost 5 bases, and 15 bases lay in between. CDR3 coding DNA: TGTGCCAGCAGCCGGACCGGGACACAATATGGCTACACCTTC. It codes for CASSRTGTQYGYTF.

Only a few counts were recorded for this clonotype. The chain couples TRBV28 to TRBJ2-2, with D maybe TRBD1 (6 bases). CDR1 is MDHEN and CDR2 is SYDVKM in the germline V gene. V was pared by 7 bases and J by 4 bases, with 13 bases between. CDR3 length: 14 amino acids. CDR3 in amino acids: CASNFDRPTGELFF. In DNA form, the CDR3 reads TGTGCCAGCAATTTTGACAGGCCCACCGGGGAGCTGTTTTTT.

This clonotype was counted many times. The chain couples TRBV7-3 to TRBJ2-1, with a possible D match to TRBD2 (6 bases). V lost 3 bases to trimming and J lost 3 bases, with 12 bases between them. This CDR3 has 15 amino acids. Germline V gene data show CDR1 as SGHTA and CDR2 as FQGTGA. CDR3 loop: CASSLREASYNEQFF. The CDR3 coding sequence is TGTGCCAGCAGCTTGAGGGAGGCGAGCTACAATGAGCAGTTCTTC.

This clonotype has at least ten counts. This CDR3 reads CASSLVDETQYF. The CDR3 DNA reads TGTGCCAGCAGCTTAGTTGACGAGACCCAGTACTTC. The rearrangement links TRBV7-6 to TRBJ2-5, with unresolved D. CDR1 and CDR2 from the germline V gene are SGHVS and FNYEAQ. Trimming stripped 1 base from V and 5 bases from J, with 5 bases between. The CDR3 sequence is 12 residues long.

In its sample, this clonotype was seen many times. The chain combines TRBV7-8 with TRBJ2-5; TRBD1 agrees at 10 bases. Germline lookup yields CDR1 SGHVS and CDR2 FQNEAQ. V was clipped by 0 bases and J by 4 bases; unmatched bases: 2. The CDR3 runs to 15 residues. The DNA for the CDR3 is TGTGCCAGCAGCTTAGCGTGGACAGGGGGAGAGACCCAGTACTTC. It specifies CASSLAWTGGETQYF.

This clonotype was seen at least ten times. In DNA, the CDR3 is TGTGCCAGCCGCAGGGACCTTAATGAAAAACTGTTTTTT. Its translation: CASRRDLNEKLFF. The chain combines TRBV27 with TRBJ1-4; D might be TRBD1 (5 bases). CDR1 is MNHEY, CDR2 SMNVEV, per germline (reference sequence). The CDR3 is 13 residues long. Deletions cut 8 bases from V and 4 bases from J, with 11 bases between.

This clonotype was detected a few times. The chain carries TRBV29-1 and TRBJ1-1, with 8 bases identical to TRBD1. CDR3 length: 14 amino acids. Per germline, CDR1 SQVTM and CDR2 ANQGSEA. The V segment lost 3 bases and the J segment 11 bases; nucleotides outside the gene matches: 14. The CDR3: CSVDGLGQGPLAFF. CDR3 DNA: TGCAGCGTTGATGGGCTAGGACAGGGCCCCTTGGCTTTCTTT.

This clonotype was recorded at least ten times. This sequence joins TRBV28 and TRBJ2-2, with unresolved D. CDR1 and CDR2 (germline): MDHEN, SYDVKM. V was cut by 4 bases and J by 2 bases, with 8 bases left in between. There are 14 residues in the CDR3. The CDR3 DNA is TGTGCCAGCAGTTACGGCTCCAACACCGGGGAGCTGTTTTTT. Its protein is CASSYGSNTGELFF.

This clonotype was detected ten times or more. The gene calls are TRBV7-2 and TRBJ2-1; 8 bases line up with TRBD2. CDR3 size: 16 residues. The V gene end was trimmed by 1 base and the J gene end by 3 bases; junction bases not matched to a gene: 5. Germline CDR1 reads SGHTA; CDR2 reads FQGNSA. CDR3 coding DNA: TGTGCCAGCAGCTTAGGAGCGGGAGCCGTCTACAATGAGCAGTTCTTC. It specifies CASSLGAGAVYNEQFF. The full variable domain, with the rest looked up from reference TRBV7-2 and TRBJ2-1, is GAGVSQSPSNKVTEKGKDVELRCDPISGHTALYWYRQSLGQGLEFLIYFQGNSAPDKSGLPSDRFSAERTGGSVSTLTIQRTQQEDSAVYLCASSLGAGAVYNEQFFGPGTRLTVL.

This chain connects TRBV14 to TRBJ1-1, with 8 bases aligning to TRBD1. CDR1 SGHDN and CDR2 FVKESK come from the germline V gene. The V and J ends lost 0 bases and 2 bases, in that order; junction bases with no gene match: 5. The CDR3 sequence is 16 residues long. The CDR3 DNA reads TGTGCCAGCAGCCAAGATCTCGGGACAGGAAACACTGAAGCTTTCTTT. Its protein product is CASSQDLGTGNTEAFF.

This clonotype was detected ten times or more. V usage is TRBV6-1 and J usage is TRBJ1-3; D ambiguous. This CDR3 comprises 15 residues. From germline, CDR1 is MNHNS and CDR2 SASEGT. Between the trimmed V and J ends, which lost 1 base and 0 bases, there was a span of 7 bases. CDR3: CASSEGSDSGNTIYF. The CDR3 bases are TGTGCCAGCAGTGAAGGGTCGGACTCTGGAAACACCATATATTTT.

The DNA for the CDR3 is TGTGCCAGTAGTATGCCCCAGGGGAGCAATCAGCCCCAGCATTTT. This gives the protein CASSMPQGSNQPQHF. This rearrangement joins TRBV19 to TRBJ1-5, with D perhaps TRBD1 (6 bases). V lost 3 bases, J lost 1 base, and 10 bases lay in between. The germline V gene has CDR1 LNHDA and CDR2 SQIVND (reference sequence). The CDR3 spans 15 residues.

This clonotype was observed a handful of times. The rearrangement links TRBV29-1 to TRBJ2-7; TRBD2 matches at 16 bases. V was pared by 3 bases and J by 2 bases, with 4 bases of the junction left unmatched. The CDR3 has 16 amino acids. Germline CDR1 SQVTM, CDR2 ANQGSEA. CDR3 region: CSVDGTSGRGTYEQYF. Written as DNA, the CDR3 is TGCAGCGTTGACGGGACTAGCGGGAGGGGGACCTACGAGCAGTACTTC.

This clonotype was picked up many times. This chain uses TRBV12-3 or TRBV12-4 with TRBJ1-2; 9 nucleotides match TRBD1. V gave up 7 bases and J gave up 4 bases; unmatched junction bases: 7. This CDR3 contains 14 residues. The CDR3 bases are TGTGCCAGCATCGTACCGGGACAGGGCTATGGCTACACCTTC. Translating it yields CASIVPGQGYGYTF.

The table lists this clonotype with many counts. The chain couples TRBV7-2 to TRBJ2-3; 11 bases line up with TRBD2. CDR3 length: 15 residues. V trimming: 4 bases; J trimming: 5 bases; junction bases outside the gene matches: 5. Germline V gene sequence: CDR1 SGHTA, CDR2 FQGNSA. The CDR3 sequence is CASSSLAGGRDTQYF. CDR3 bases: TGTGCCAGCAGCTCCCTAGCGGGGGGCAGAGATACGCAGTATTTT.

This clonotype has more than one count but fewer than ten. CDR3 sequence reads: CSARTGRSITEAFF. As DNA, the CDR3 is TGCAGTGCTAGGACAGGAAGGAGTATTACTGAAGCTTTCTTT. J is TRBJ1-1 and V is TRBV20-1; D may be TRBD1 (6 bases). The germline gives CDR1 DFQATT, CDR2 SNEGSKA (reference sequence). The CDR3 contains 14 residues. V was shortened by 3 bases and J by 5 bases, with 16 bases between the two germline ends.

This clonotype was seen repeatedly, ten times or more. The J gene is TRBJ2-2, the V gene TRBV2; D remains unclear. Germline V lookup: CDR1 SNHLY, CDR2 FYNNEI. The CDR3 contains 14 residues. V gave up 4 bases and J gave up 3 bases, with 9 bases separating them. CDR3 DNA: TGTGCCAGCAGTGTAAACACGTACACCGGGGAGCTGTTTTTT. Translated, it gives CASSVNTYTGELFF. The full variable domain, rest sourced from reference TRBV2 and TRBJ2-2, is EPEVTQTPSHQVTQMGQEVILRCVPISNHLYFYWYRQILGQKVEFLVSFYNNEISEKSEIFDDQFSVERPDGSNFTLKIRSTKLEDSAMYFCASSVNTYTGELFFGEGSRLTVL.

This clonotype was seen ten or more times. The J gene is TRBJ2-7, the V gene TRBV7-9; TRBD2 matches 8 bases. This CDR3 region has 14 residues. CDR1 is SEHNR, CDR2 FQNEAQ, per germline (reference sequence). The V segment lost 6 bases and the J segment 7 bases; nucleotides outside the gene matches: 11. The CDR3 sequence: CASSSTGTRGEQYF. DNA for the CDR3: TGTGCCAGCAGTTCTACCGGGACTAGGGGAGAGCAGTACTTC.

This clonotype has a count of ten or more. The genes are TRBV28 and TRBJ1-4; 9 nucleotides agree with TRBD1. Germline lookup yields CDR1 MDHEN and CDR2 SYDVKM. V shed 6 bases and J 7 bases; nucleotides not matched to a gene: 6. This CDR3 comprises 14 residues. CDR3 sequence reads: CASSLDRGSEKLFF. CDR3 in DNA: TGTGCCAGCAGCCTCGACAGGGGGTCTGAAAAACTGTTTTTT.

This clonotype has only a few counts. The rearrangement uses TRBV4-1 and TRBJ1-5; D is undetermined. Germline CDR1 MGHRA, CDR2 YSYEKL. V was shortened by 0 bases and J by 7 bases, with 7 bases between the two germline ends. This CDR3 spans 13 amino acids. CDR3 region: CASSQDPEQPQHF. The CDR3 nucleotides are TGCGCCAGCAGCCAAGATCCCGAACAGCCCCAGCATTTT.

This clonotype was recorded many times. The gene calls are TRBV7-9 and TRBJ2-5; no firm D call. The CDR3 consists of 17 residues. Germline V CDR1 and CDR2: SEHNR, FQNEAQ (reference sequence). The V and J ends lost 3 bases and 5 bases respectively, with 22 bases between them. Written as DNA, the CDR3 is TGTGCCAGCAGCTTCAATGTTGGAATCCAGCGAGTCGAGACCCAGTACTTC. Protein product: CASSFNVGIQRVETQYF.

This clonotype was counted ten times or more. This chain joins TRBV7-9 and TRBJ1-2, with TRBD1 as a possible D gene (5 bases). Between the trimmed V and J ends, which lost 5 bases and 7 bases, there was a span of 14 bases. The CDR3 is made up of 13 amino acids. Per germline, CDR1 SEHNR and CDR2 FQNEAQ (reference sequence). The CDR3 sequence: CASSQGGVFGYTF. CDR3 sequence (DNA): TGTGCCAGCAGCCAGGGCGGGGTCTTTGGCTACACCTTC.

Ten or more counts support this clonotype. V is TRBV19 and J is TRBJ1-5; TRBD1 is a possible D gene (6 bases). Between the trimmed V and J ends, which lost 3 bases and 7 bases, there was a span of 13 bases. Per the germline V gene, CDR1 is LNHDA and CDR2 is SQIVND (reference sequence). CDR3 length equals 14 residues. CDR3 region: CASSMDRVNQPQHF. The CDR3 DNA reads as TGTGCCAGTAGTATGGACAGAGTAAACCAGCCCCAGCATTTT.

The CDR3 loop reads CASSDSGSGSSTDTQYF. CDR3 nucleotide sequence: TGTGCCAGCAGTGATTCGGGGAGCGGATCTAGCACAGATACGCAGTATTTT. This chain joins TRBV27 and TRBJ2-3; tentatively, D is TRBD2 (5 bases). This CDR3 has 17 amino acids. The V gene lost 5 bases and the J gene lost 0 bases, with 18 bases spanning the gap. Germline CDR1 MNHEY, CDR2 SMNVEV (reference sequence).

The table lists this clonotype with a few counts. The chain is built from TRBV5-5 and TRBJ2-3; 7 bases fit TRBD2. This CDR3 has 14 amino acids. With 1 base clipped from V and 5 bases from J, the junction kept 4 bases outside the gene matches. Germline lookup yields CDR1 SGHKS and CDR2 YYEKEE (reference sequence). DNA for the CDR3: TGTGCCAGCAGCTTGATCTCGGGGGGAGATACGCAGTATTTT. Protein: CASSLISGGDTQYF.

This clonotype was observed many times. The J gene is TRBJ2-6, the V gene TRBV23-1; D gene ambiguous. TRBV23-1 is filed as an ORF, its function uncertain. This CDR3 has 16 residues. Between the trimmed V and J ends, which lost 1 base and 2 bases, there was a span of 9 bases. The CDR3 loop reads CASSQLGSPGANVLTF. The CDR3 DNA reads as TGCGCCAGCAGTCAATTAGGCAGTCCTGGGGCCAACGTCCTGACTTTC.

Comments on this clonotype: This could be a read error, since a much larger clone is one nucleotide away. This chain connects TRBV11-3 to TRBJ2-1; 10 bases agree with TRBD2. CDR3 length: 17 residues. Trimming removed 0 bases from V and 7 bases from J; junction bases left unmatched: 9. Germline V gene lookup returns CDR1 SGHNT and CDR2 YENEEA. CDR3 amino acids: CASSLDRRSSGRNEQFF. The CDR3 nucleotides read TGTGCCAGCAGCTTAGATCGGAGGTCTAGCGGGAGAAATGAGCAGTTCTTC.

A few counts support this clonotype. The rearrangement links TRBV5-4 to TRBJ1-6; D possibly corresponds to TRBD1 (6 bases). CDR3 length: 15 residues. V lost 4 bases, J lost 0 bases, and 8 bases lay in between. The germline V gene encodes CDR1 SGHNT and CDR2 YYREEE (reference sequence). CDR3 loop: CASSQDSSYNSPLHF. The CDR3 DNA follows: TGTGCCAGCAGCCAGGACAGCTCCTATAATTCACCCCTCCACTTT.

This clonotype was detected many times. V is TRBV19 and J is TRBJ2-7, with D possibly being TRBD2 (5 bases). The CDR3 has 14 amino acids. Germline V gene data show CDR1 as LNHDA and CDR2 as SQIVND (reference sequence). Trimming left V 6 bases short and J 2 bases short, with 14 bases between. CDR3 in DNA: TGTGCCAGTAGCACCCATGGGAGAGCCTACGAGCAGTACTTC. Protein product: CASSTHGRAYEQYF.